A single sample is the source of the 9 T cell receptor beta chains below, sequenced in a study of OX40 agonist ivuxolimab in advanced cancers. Sequenced by immunoSEQ multiplex PCR; TCRdb stores in-frame clones only, minus some. The sample includes tens of thousands of clones, 85% to 95% seen only once; the top ten take roughly 0.45%. This material consisted of CD4+ or CD8+ T cells sorted from blood, taken in a trial of the OX40 agonist ivuxolimab. These receptors were obtained from an adult with an advanced solid tumor such as melanoma, head and neck, liver or kidney cancer.

DNA of the CDR3: TGTGCCAGCAGTTACGGGCAGGGGTTTGCTGGAAACACCATATATTTT. It translates to CASSYGQGFAGNTIYF. This chain connects TRBV6-5 to TRBJ1-3; TRBD1 might be the D (6 bases). V was pared by 2 bases and J by 2 bases, with 13 bases between. The CDR3 has 16 amino acids. From germline, CDR1 is MNHEY and CDR2 SVGAGI.

This sequence joins TRBV6-1 and TRBJ1-2; possibly TRBD1 for D (6 bases). Germline CDR1 and CDR2: MNHNS and SASEGT. The CDR3 runs 13 residues. V was cut by 7 bases and J by 4 bases, with 13 bases left in between. CDR3 loop: CASTGSGAYGYTF. The CDR3 DNA reads as TGTGCCAGCACGGGGTCAGGGGCCTATGGCTACACCTTC.

CDR3: CASSLGTDPNYGYTF. The CDR3 DNA reads as TGTGCCAGCAGCCTAGGGACAGATCCTAACTATGGCTACACCTTC. V gene TRBV5-5 combines with J gene TRBJ1-2; 7 nucleotides match TRBD1. The junction had 6 bases not matched to a gene; V was cut back by 4 bases and J by 0 bases. CDR1 SGHKS and CDR2 YYEKEE come from the germline V gene (reference sequence). The CDR3 covers 15 residues.

The rearrangement links TRBV10-1 to TRBJ2-1; TRBD1 might be the D (5 bases). Trimming stripped 5 bases from V and 5 bases from J, with 16 bases between. This CDR3 comprises 15 residues. In germline, CDR1 is WNHNN, CDR2 SYGVQD (reference sequence). The CDR3 coding sequence is TGCGCCAGCAGTCGACTCATGGGGCAGCACAATGAGCAGTTCTTC. Translation gives CASSRLMGQHNEQFF.

This rearrangement joins TRBV5-1 to TRBJ2-3; 12 nucleotides align to TRBD2. CDR1 is SGHRS, CDR2 YFSETQ, per germline. This CDR3 is 16 amino acids long. Trimming cost V 4 bases and J 3 bases; bases outside gene matches: 6. CDR3 in DNA: TGCGCCAGCAGCCCCCTAGCGGGAGGGTTGACAGATACGCAGTATTTT. Translating it yields CASSPLAGGLTDTQYF.

The V gene is TRBV5-4, the J gene TRBJ2-1; TRBD2 matches 15 bases. From germline, CDR1 is SGHNT and CDR2 YYREEE (reference sequence). V lost 3 bases and J lost 5; bases outside the gene matches: 15. The CDR3 sequence is 20 residues long. The CDR3 protein is CASSSEPRTSGRAVHNEQFF. The CDR3 DNA sequence: TGTGCCAGCAGCTCAGAGCCTCGGACTAGCGGGAGGGCCGTCCACAATGAGCAGTTCTTC.

The CDR3 DNA follows: TGTGCCAGCGATACAGGACAGGCAAGCTCTGGGGCCAACGTCCTGACTTTC. This encodes CASDTGQASSGANVLTF. The rearrangement joins TRBV7-9 to TRBJ2-6; 7 bases agree with TRBD1. The CDR3 extends over 17 amino acids. Germline CDR1 reads SEHNR; CDR2 reads FQNEAQ (reference sequence). J gave up 0 bases and V 8 bases, and 10 bases lay outside the gene matches.

The rearrangement joins TRBV6-5 to TRBJ1-5, with a possible D match to TRBD1 (5 bases). Germline values: CDR1 MNHEY, CDR2 SVGAGI. Trimming took off 0 bases at V and 3 bases at J, with 9 bases between the two ends. This CDR3 is 15 amino acids long. The CDR3 reads CASSYSGHFNQPQHF. The CDR3 DNA is TGTGCCAGCAGTTACTCTGGACACTTCAATCAGCCCCAGCATTTT.

The count of this clone is one. The rearrangement links TRBV5-4 to TRBJ2-1, with a tentative D call TRBD2 (7 bases). There are 16 residues in the CDR3. Trimming removed 0 bases at V and 6 bases at J, with 16 bases between. Per the germline V gene, CDR1 is SGHNT and CDR2 is YYREEE (reference sequence). CDR3 residues: CASSLGGQRGSNEQFF. CDR3 nucleotides: TGTGCCAGCAGCTTGGGCGGACAGCGGGGAAGCAATGAGCAGTTCTTC.